These 2 T cell receptor beta chains were sequenced from one sample in a study of CD8+CD57+ T cells in acquired aplastic anemia. Sequencing was done on patients that had shown CD8+CD57+ cell expansion by flow cytometry. TCR beta VDJ and CDR3 profiles were obtained from a genomic DNA template. MiXCR, run by TCRdb on the reads, gives a single entry per CDR3 protein. The data contain about 250,000 distinct CDR3 sequences, approximately 45% of them singletons. The sequenced material came from sorted CD4+, CD8+, or CD8+CD57+ T cells (not recorded which) from PBMCs. The receptor set was obtained from a human donor with aplastic anemia.

This clonotype was observed at least ten times. The chain carries TRBV14 and TRBJ2-3, with 13 bases aligning to TRBD2. The trim removed 2 bases at V and 5 bases at J, leaving 7 bases unmatched. This CDR3 has 17 amino acids. Germline loops: CDR1 SGHDN, CDR2 FVKESK. DNA of the CDR3: TGTGCCAGCAGCCAAAGGGGACTAGCGGGGTTTCAAGATACGCAGTATTTT. Protein sequence: CASSQRGLAGFQDTQYF.

The chain joins TRBV4-2 to TRBJ1-3, with D unresolved. Looked up from germline, CDR1 is LGHNA and CDR2 is YNFKEQ. The CDR3 loop spans 15 amino acids. V lost 1 base, J lost 5 bases, and 12 bases lay in between. CDR3 loop: CASSQAEASRNTIYF. The DNA for the CDR3 is TGTGCCAGCAGCCAAGCCGAGGCCTCACGAAACACCATATATTTT.